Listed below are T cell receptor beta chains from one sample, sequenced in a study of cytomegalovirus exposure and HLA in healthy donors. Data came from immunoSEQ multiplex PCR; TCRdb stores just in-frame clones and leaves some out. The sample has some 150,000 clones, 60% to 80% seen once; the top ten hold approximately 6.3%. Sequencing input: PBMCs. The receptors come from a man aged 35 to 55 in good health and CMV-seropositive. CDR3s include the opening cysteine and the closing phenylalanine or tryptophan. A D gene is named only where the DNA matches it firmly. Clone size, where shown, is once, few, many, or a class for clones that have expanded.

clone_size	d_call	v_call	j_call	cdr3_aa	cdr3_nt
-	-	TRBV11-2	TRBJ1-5	CASRYTRGQPQHF	TGTGCCAGCAGATACACCCGGGGTCAGCCCCAGCATTTT
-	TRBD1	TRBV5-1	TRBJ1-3	CASSSGTGISGNTIYF	TGCGCCAGCAGCTCCGGGACAGGGATCTCTGGAAACACCATATATTTT
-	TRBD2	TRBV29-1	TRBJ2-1	CSEGAGVRGFAGNEQFF	TGCAGCGAGGGAGCGGGAGTGAGGGGATTTGCCGGCAATGAGCAGTTCTTC
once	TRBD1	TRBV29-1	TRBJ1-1	CSVGTSGGKPNTEAFF	TGCAGCGTCGGGACATCAGGGGGAAAGCCGAACACTGAAGCTTTCTTT
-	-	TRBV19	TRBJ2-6	CASSMRTGANVLTF	TGTGCCAGTAGTATGCGGACTGGGGCCAACGTCCTGACTTTC
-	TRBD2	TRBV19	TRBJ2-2	CASRSGLAGEYTGELFF	TGTGCCTCCCGGAGCGGACTAGCGGGAGAATACACCGGGGAGCTGTTTTTT
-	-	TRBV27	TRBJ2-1	CASTGGPTYNEQFF	TGTGCTTCTACCGGGGGGCCCACCTACAATGAGCAGTTCTTC
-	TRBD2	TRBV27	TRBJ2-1	CASSPVATSGAWSYNEQFF	TGTGCCAGCAGTCCCGTAGCCACTAGCGGGGCCTGGTCCTACAATGAGCAGTTCTTC
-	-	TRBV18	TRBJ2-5	CASSPQDQETQYF	TGTGCCAGCTCACCCCAGGACCAAGAGACCCAGTACTTC
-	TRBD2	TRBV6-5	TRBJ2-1	CASSFLPSGSYNEQFF	TGTGCCAGCAGTTTCTTACCTAGCGGGTCATACAATGAGCAGTTCTTC
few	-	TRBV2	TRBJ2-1	CASSELGWRVSSYNEQFF	TGTGCCAGCAGTGAGTTAGGGTGGCGGGTAAGCTCCTACAATGAGCAGTTCTTC
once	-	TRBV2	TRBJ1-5	CASRPDNRNQPQHF	TGTGCCAGCAGACCTGACAACCGCAATCAGCCCCAGCATTTT
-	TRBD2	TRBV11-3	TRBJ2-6	CASSLGTSATGANVLTF	TGTGCCAGCAGCTTGGGCACTAGCGCTACTGGGGCCAACGTCCTGACTTTC
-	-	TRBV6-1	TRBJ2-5	CASNSGTTAQYF	TGTGCCAGCAATAGCGGCACAACGGCCCAGTACTTC
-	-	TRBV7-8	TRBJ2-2	CASSPRGRLNTGELFF	TGTGCCAGCAGCCCGCGGGGAAGACTGAACACCGGGGAGCTGTTTTTT
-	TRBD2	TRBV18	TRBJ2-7	CASSPQGLAGGPYEQYF	TGTGCCAGCTCACCACAGGGACTCGCGGGAGGGCCGTACGAGCAGTACTTC
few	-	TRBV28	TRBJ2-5	CASSLTALETQYF	TGTGCCAGCAGTTTGACAGCGCTTGAGACCCAGTACTTC
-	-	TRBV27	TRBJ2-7	CASSFWGGYEQYF	TGTGCCAGCAGTTTTTGGGGAGGCTACGAGCAGTACTTC
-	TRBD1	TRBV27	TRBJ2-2	CASRSRDRGTGELFF	TGTGCCAGCAGGTCCAGGGACAGGGGGACCGGGGAGCTGTTTTTT
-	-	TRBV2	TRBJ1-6	CASSDKASRRNSPLHF	TGTGCCAGCAGTGATAAGGCCTCCCGGAGGAATTCACCCCTCCACTTT
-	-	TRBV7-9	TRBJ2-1	CASSSRRESRNEQFF	TGTGCCAGCAGCTCCAGACGGGAGTCTCGGAATGAGCAGTTCTTC
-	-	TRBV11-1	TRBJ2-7	CASSPRLGGYEQYF	TGTGCCAGCAGCCCGCGTCTAGGGGGCTACGAGCAGTACTTC
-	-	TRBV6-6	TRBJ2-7	CASSYVVREQYF	TGTGCCAGCAGTTACGTTGTGCGCGAGCAGTACTTC
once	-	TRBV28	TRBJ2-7	CASSSPTGGAGEQYF	TGTGCCAGCAGTTCTCCAACAGGGGGGGCCGGCGAGCAGTACTTC
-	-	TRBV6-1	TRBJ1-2	CASSSPPVRHYTF	TGTGCCAGCAGTTCCCCCCCGGTGCGCCACTACACCTTC
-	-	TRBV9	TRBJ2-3	CASSGRMSTDTQYF	TGTGCCAGCAGCGGCAGGATGAGCACAGATACGCAGTATTTT
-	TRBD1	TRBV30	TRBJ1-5	CACEGQGLSNQPQHF	TGTGCCTGCGAGGGACAGGGGTTGAGCAATCAGCCCCAGCATTTT
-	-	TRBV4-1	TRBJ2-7	CASSLPGSYEQYF	TGCGCCAGCAGCCTTCCCGGGAGCTACGAGCAGTACTTC
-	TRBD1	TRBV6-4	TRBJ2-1	CASSRNTGALGNEQFF	TGTGCCAGCAGTAGAAACACAGGGGCGCTAGGGAATGAGCAGTTCTTC
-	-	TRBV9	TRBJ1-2	CASTRGESNYGYTF	TGTGCCAGCACCCGGGGGGAGTCTAACTATGGCTACACCTTC
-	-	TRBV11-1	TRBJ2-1	CASSGDFGNEQFF	TGTGCCAGCAGCGGGGACTTCGGCAATGAGCAGTTCTTC
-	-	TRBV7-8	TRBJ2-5	CASSPTLDPETQYF	TGTGCCAGCAGCCCCACACTAGATCCAGAGACCCAGTACTTC
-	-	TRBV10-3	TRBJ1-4	CAISESSGGEKLFF	TGTGCCATCAGTGAGTCCAGTGGCGGAGAAAAACTGTTTTTT
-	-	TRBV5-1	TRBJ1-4	CASSLGVTNEKLFF	TGCGCCAGCAGTCTAGGGGTGACTAATGAAAAACTGTTTTTT
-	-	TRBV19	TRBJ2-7	CASKGQGLAEQYF	TGTGCCAGTAAGGGGCAGGGGTTAGCCGAGCAGTACTTC